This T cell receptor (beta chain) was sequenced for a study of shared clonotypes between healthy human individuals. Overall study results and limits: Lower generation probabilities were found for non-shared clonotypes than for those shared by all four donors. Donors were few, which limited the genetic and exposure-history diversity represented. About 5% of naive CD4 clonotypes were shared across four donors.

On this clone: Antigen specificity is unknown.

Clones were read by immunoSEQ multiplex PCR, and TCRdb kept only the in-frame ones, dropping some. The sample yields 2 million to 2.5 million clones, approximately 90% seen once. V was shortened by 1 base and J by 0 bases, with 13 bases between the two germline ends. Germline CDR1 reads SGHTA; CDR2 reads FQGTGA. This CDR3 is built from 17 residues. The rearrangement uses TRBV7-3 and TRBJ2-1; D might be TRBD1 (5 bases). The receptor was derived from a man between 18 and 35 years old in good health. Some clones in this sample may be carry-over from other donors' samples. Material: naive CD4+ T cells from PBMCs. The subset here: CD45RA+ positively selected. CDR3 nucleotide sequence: TGTGCCAGCAGCTTAAGTGGGGCGGCGAGCTCCTACAATGAGCAGTTCTTC. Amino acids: CASSLSGAASSYNEQFF.